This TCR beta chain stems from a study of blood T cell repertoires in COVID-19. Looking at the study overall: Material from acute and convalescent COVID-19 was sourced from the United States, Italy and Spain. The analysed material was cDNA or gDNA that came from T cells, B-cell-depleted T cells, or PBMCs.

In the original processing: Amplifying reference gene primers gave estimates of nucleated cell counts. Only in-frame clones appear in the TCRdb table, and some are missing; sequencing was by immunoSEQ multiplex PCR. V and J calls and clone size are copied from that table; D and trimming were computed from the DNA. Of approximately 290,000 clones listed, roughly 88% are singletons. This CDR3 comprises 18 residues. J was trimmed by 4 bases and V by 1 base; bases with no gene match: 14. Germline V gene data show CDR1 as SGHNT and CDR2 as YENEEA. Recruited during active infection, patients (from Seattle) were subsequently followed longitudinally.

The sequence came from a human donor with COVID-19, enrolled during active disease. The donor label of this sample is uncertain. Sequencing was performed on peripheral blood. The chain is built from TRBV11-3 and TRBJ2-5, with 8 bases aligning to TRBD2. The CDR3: CASSLGALGAGEGETQYF. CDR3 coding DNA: TGTGCCAGCAGCTTAGGCGCCCTAGGAGCGGGAGAAGGAGAGACCCAGTACTTC.